This T cell receptor (beta chain) was sequenced in a study of blood T cell repertoires in COVID-19. CDR3 length: 14 residues. V was pared by 1 base and J by 1 base, with 6 bases between. Per germline, CDR1 SGHAT and CDR2 FQNNGV. TCRdb's table, derived via immunoSEQ multiplex PCR, lists solely in-frame clones and lacks some. Among around 50,000 clones listed, approximately 80% were seen once. Sequenced material: peripheral blood. The V and J genes are TRBV11-2 and TRBJ2-3, with a possible D match to TRBD1 (6 bases). This TCR derives from a man between 65 and 85 years old with acute or convalescent COVID-19. CDR3 DNA sequence: TGTGCCAGCAGCTTAGGACAGGGCACAGATACGCAGTATTTT. It yields the protein CASSLGQGTDTQYF.